The sequence of this T cell receptor beta chain was determined in a study of CD8+ T cells in alopecia areata. Study-level background: Treated patients were given oral tofacitinib, which was dosed at 5 to 10 mg twice daily. Study observations and caveats: There were also resident alphabeta T cells of normal skin sequenced in scalp samples. Lesional scalp, notably in alopecia totalis/universalis, had clonality above that of normal scalp.

With 0 bases removed from V and 0 bases from J, the gap between germline ends came to 6 bases. Germline V gene lookup returns CDR1 SQVTM and CDR2 ANQGSEA. This CDR3 contains 13 residues. Sequencing templates came from extracted RNA that was reverse transcribed into cDNA. Some clones are missing from TCRdb's copy, which holds only in-frame ones; the method was immunoSEQ multiplex PCR. This sample has more than 110,000 clones, with roughly 61% found just once. Of note for this clone: Its antigen remains unidentified.

The study team obtained lesional scalp punch biopsies and peripheral blood from alopecia areata patients. The chain has TRBV29-1 and TRBJ2-7; unclear D gene. The specimen was CD4+ T cells sorted from blood, collected at week 0. The sequence derives from a human donor with alopecia areata. CDR3 nucleotide sequence: TGCAGCGTTGAAGAGACCGGCTCCTACGAGCAGTACTTC. It is translated as CSVEETGSYEQYF.